The text below deals with one T cell receptor (beta chain). These data belong to a study of blood T cell repertoires in COVID-19. As for the study in general: PBMCs, B-cell-depleted T cells, or T cells provided the cDNA or gDNA that made up the material.

The protocol was immunoSEQ multiplex PCR, while the TCRdb copy is restricted to in-frame clones and leaves out a portion. The table includes about 330,000 clones, about 90% detected once. V gave up 2 bases and J gave up 1 base, with 13 bases separating them. Per germline, CDR1 SGHRS and CDR2 YFSETQ. This CDR3 region has 16 residues. Participants spanned ages about 18 to 90 years and resided in 20 to 30 US areas. Assignment of participants to cohorts was predicated upon participant-reported clinical history. The V and J genes are TRBV5-1 and TRBJ1-5; D is possibly TRBD1 (6 bases). Material: PBMCs or T cells enriched from blood (not recorded which). This clonotype originated in a woman aged 30 to 39 who had recovered from COVID-19. CDR3 protein: CASSLGGGESNQPQHF. CDR3 bases: TGCGCCAGCAGCTTAGGGGGTGGGGAGAGCAATCAGCCCCAGCATTTT.